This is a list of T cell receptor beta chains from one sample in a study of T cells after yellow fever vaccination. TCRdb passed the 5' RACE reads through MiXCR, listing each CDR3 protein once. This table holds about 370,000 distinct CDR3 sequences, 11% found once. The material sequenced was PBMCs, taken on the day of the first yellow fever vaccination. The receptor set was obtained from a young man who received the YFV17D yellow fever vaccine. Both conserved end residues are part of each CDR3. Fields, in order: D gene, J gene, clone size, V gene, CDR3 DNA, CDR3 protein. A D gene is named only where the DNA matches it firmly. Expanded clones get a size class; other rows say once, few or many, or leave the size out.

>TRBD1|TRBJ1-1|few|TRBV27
TGTGCCAGCAGCTGGGAACGCCAGGGGGTTGCTTTCTTT
CASSWERQGVAFF
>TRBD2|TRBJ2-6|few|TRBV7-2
TGTGCCAGCAGCTTAGCAGTGCGGGGGGGATCCGGGGCCAACGTCCTGACTTTC
CASSLAVRGGSGANVLTF
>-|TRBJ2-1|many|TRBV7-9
TGTGCCAGCAGCCCGACAGGAGTCATCTACAATGAGCAGTTCTTC
CASSPTGVIYNEQFF
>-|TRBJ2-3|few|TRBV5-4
TGTGCCAGCAGGGGGTGGTCTGGCACAGATACGCAGTATTTT
CASRGWSGTDTQYF
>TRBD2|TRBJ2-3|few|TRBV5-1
TGCGCCAGCAGCCGAGGGACTAGCGGGGGGTTATCAGATACGCAGTATTTT
CASSRGTSGGLSDTQYF
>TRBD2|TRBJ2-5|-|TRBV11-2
TGTGCCAGCAGCTTTTGGGGGGGAGCGAGGCAAGAGACCCAGTACTTC
CASSFWGGARQETQYF
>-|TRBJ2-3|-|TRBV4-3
TGCGCCAGCAGCCAAGATAGGAGAAGCACAGATACGCAGTATTTT
CASSQDRRSTDTQYF
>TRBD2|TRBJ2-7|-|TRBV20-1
TGCAGTGCTCCACGGGGGGGCAGCGACGAGCAGTACTTC
CSAPRGGSDEQYF
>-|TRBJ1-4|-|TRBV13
TGTGCCAGCAGCAAAGACACCTATAATGAAAAACTGTTTTTT
CASSKDTYNEKLFF
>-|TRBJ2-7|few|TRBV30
TGTGCCGGAGGGAAGGGCCTTTACGAGCAGTACTTC
CAGGKGLYEQYF
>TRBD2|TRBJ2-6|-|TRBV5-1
TGCGCCAGCAGCCATCAACCAGCGGGGGGCTCTGGGGCCAACGTCCTGACTTTC
CASSHQPAGGSGANVLTF
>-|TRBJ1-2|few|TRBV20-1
TGCAGTGCTCTTAACCGGAGTTACCTTAACTATGGCTACACCTTC
CSALNRSYLNYGYTF
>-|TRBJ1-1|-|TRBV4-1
TGCGCCAGCAGCCAAGCGCAGGGGACAAACACTGAAGCTTTCTTT
CASSQAQGTNTEAFF
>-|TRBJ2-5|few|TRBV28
TGTGCCAGCAGTTGGGCTGAGGTCCAGATGTCTGGGACCCAGTACTTC
CASSWAEVQMSGTQYF
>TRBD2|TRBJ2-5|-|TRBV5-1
TGCGCCAGCAGCTCCGGGACTATTCGAGAGACCCAGTACTTC
CASSSGTIRETQYF
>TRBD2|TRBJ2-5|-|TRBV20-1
TGCAGTGCTAGAATTGCTAGCGGGGACCAAGAGACCCAGTACTTC
CSARIASGDQETQYF
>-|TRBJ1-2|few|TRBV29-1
TGCAGCGGAGCGGGGGGACACAGTGGCTACACCTTC
CSGAGGHSGYTF
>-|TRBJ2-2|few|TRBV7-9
TGTGCCAGCAGCTCCTACGGTGTCGGGGAGCTGTTTTTT
CASSSYGVGELFF
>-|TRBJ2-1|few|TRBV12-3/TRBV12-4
TGTGCCAGCAGTTTCCCCAGCTCCTACAATGAGCAGTTCTTC
CASSFPSSYNEQFF
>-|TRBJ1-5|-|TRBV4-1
TGCGCCAGCAGCCAAGTGGATTCGGGCAATCAGCCCCAGCATTTT
CASSQVDSGNQPQHF
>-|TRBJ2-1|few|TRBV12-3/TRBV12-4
TGTGCCAGTGGTCAAAGCTCCTACAATGAGCAGTTCTTC
CASGQSSYNEQFF
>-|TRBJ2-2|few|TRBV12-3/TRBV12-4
TGTGCCAGCAGTTCCCGTTTGGGTCGAGAATTTTCCGGGGAGCTGTTTTTT
CASSSRLGREFSGELFF
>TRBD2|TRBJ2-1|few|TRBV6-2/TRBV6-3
TGTGCCAGCAGTTATCCCCTAGCGGGGGGCTACAATGAGCAGTTCTTC
CASSYPLAGGYNEQFF
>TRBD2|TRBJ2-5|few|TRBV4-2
TGTGCCAGCAGCCAAGATGCTAGCGGGGGGGCGGAGACCCAGTACTTC
CASSQDASGGAETQYF
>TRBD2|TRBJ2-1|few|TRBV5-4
TGTGCCAGCAGCTTGGCAATTTACGGGGGGGCCGGGGATGAGCAGTTCTTC
CASSLAIYGGAGDEQFF
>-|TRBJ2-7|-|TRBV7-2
TGTGCCAGCAGAGGAGCCCGGGAGTGGGAGCAGTACTTC
CASRGAREWEQYF
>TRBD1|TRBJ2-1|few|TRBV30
TGTGCCGTTAACAGGGGAATGAGGGAGCAGTTCTTC
CAVNRGMREQFF
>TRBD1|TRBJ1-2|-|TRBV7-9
TGTGCCAGCAGCTTAGGCCGGGACAGGCTAAACTATGGCTACACCTTC
CASSLGRDRLNYGYTF